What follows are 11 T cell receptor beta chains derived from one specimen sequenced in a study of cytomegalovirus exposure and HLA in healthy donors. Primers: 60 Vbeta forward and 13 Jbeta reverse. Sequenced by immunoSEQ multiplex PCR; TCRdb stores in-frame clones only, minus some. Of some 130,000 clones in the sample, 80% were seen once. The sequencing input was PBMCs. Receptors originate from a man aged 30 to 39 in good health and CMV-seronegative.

The CDR3 nucleotides are TGTGCCAGCAGCCCAGGTGGTACAGGGCGGCCCTACGAGCAGTACTTC. Translated: CASSPGGTGRPYEQYF. The chain joins TRBV5-4 to TRBJ2-7; TRBD1 is a possible D gene (6 bases). The germline V gene has CDR1 SGHNT and CDR2 YYREEE (reference sequence). The V end was cut by 4 bases, the J end by 2 bases, with 19 bases between. This CDR3 region has 16 residues.

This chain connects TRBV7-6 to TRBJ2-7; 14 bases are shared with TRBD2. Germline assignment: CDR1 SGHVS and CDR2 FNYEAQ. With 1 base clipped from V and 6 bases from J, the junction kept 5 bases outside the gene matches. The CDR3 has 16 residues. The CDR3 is CASSLVGTSGSSEQYF. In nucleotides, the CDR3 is TGTGCCAGCAGCTTAGTGGGGACTAGCGGGAGTAGCGAGCAGTACTTC.

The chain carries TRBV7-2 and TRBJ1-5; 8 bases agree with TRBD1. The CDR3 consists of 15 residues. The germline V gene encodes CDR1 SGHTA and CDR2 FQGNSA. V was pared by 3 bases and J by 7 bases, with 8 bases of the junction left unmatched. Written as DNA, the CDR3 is TGTGCCAGCAGCTTCCGGACAGGGACGGGGCAGCCCCAGCATTTT. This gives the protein CASSFRTGTGQPQHF. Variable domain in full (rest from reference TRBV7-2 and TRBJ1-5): GAGVSQSPSNKVTEKGKDVELRCDPISGHTALYWYRQSLGQGLEFLIYFQGNSAPDKSGLPSDRFSAERTGGSVSTLTIQRTQQEDSAVYLCASSFRTGTGQPQHFGDGTRLSIL.

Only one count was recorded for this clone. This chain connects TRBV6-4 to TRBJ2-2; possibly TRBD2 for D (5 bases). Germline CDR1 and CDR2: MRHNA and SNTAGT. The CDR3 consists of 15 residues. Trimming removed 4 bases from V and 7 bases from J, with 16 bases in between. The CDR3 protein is CASSVEASEGGELFF. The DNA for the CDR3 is TGTGCCAGCAGTGTAGAAGCGTCCGAGGGCGGGGAGCTGTTTTTT.

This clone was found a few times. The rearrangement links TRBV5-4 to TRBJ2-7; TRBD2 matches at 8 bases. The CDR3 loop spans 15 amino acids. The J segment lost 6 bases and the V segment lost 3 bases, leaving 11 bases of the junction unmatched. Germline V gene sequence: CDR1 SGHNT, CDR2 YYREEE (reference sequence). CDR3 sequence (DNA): TGTGCCAGCAGCTCCCTGCCGGGACTAGATCGCGAGCAGTACTTC. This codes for CASSSLPGLDREQYF.

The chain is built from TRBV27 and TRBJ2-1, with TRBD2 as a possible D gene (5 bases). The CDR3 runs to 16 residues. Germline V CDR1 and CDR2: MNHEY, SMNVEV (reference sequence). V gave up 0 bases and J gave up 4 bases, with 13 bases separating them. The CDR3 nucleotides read TGTGCCAGCAGTTTATCCCCCGGGGTCGGATACAATGAGCAGTTCTTC. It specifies CASSLSPGVGYNEQFF.

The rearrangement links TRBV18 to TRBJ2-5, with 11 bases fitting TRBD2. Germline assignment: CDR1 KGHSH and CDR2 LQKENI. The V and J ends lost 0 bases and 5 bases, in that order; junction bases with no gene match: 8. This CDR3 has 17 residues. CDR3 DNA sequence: TGTGCCAGCTCACCACCGAAAACTAGCGGGAGCGGGGAGACCCAGTACTTC. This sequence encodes CASSPPKTSGSGETQYF.

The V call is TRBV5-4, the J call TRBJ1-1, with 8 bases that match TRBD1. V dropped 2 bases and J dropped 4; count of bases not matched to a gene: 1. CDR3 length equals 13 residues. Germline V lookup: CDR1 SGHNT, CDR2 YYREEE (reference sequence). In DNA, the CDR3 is TGTGCCAGCAGCTTTACAGGGGGCACTGAAGCTTTCTTT. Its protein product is CASSFTGGTEAFF.

CDR3 coding DNA: TGTGCCAGCTCACCGGGACTGGGAGTGAACACTGAAGCTTTCTTT. It translates to CASSPGLGVNTEAFF. The chain uses TRBV18 and TRBJ1-1; D might be TRBD1 (5 bases). The CDR3 is 15 residues long. V was cut by 3 bases and J by 0 bases, with 11 bases left in between. Germline lookup yields CDR1 KGHSH and CDR2 LQKENI.

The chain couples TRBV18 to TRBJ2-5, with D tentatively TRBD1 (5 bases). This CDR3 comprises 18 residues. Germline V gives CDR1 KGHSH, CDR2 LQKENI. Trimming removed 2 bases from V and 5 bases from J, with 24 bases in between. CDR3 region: CASSPGLNQRGTWETQYF. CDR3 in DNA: TGTGCCAGCTCACCAGGGTTAAATCAAAGGGGAACCTGGGAGACCCAGTACTTC.

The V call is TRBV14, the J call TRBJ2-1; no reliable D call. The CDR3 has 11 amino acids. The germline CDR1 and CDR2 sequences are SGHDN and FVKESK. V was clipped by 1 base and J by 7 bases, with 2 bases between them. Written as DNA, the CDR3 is TGTGCCAGCAGCCAAGCTAATGAGCAGTTCTTC. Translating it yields CASSQANEQFF. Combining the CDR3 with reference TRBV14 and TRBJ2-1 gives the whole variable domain EAGVTQFPSHSVIEKGQTVTLRCDPISGHDNLYWYRRVMGKEIKFLLHFVKESKQDESGMPNNRFLAERTGGTYSTLKVQPAELEDSGVYFCASSQANEQFFGPGTRLTVL.